This TCR beta chain was sequenced in a study of shared clonotypes between healthy human individuals. Several immunoSEQ plates held equal portions of the genomic DNA taken from each subset. Only in-frame clones appear in the TCRdb table, and some are missing; sequencing was by immunoSEQ multiplex PCR. This sample carries about 510,000 clones, 96% of them seen once, and the ten largest clones take about 0.064%. Source material: naive CD4+ T cells sorted from blood. As for subset: CD45RA+ positively selected. The origin of this receptor is a woman aged 25 to 39 in good health.

CDR3 nucleotides: TGTGCCAGCAGCTTTGCCTACGAGCAGTACTTC. The encoded protein is CASSFAYEQYF. The genes are TRBV7-9 and TRBJ2-5; D unclear. The DNA matches TRBJ2-7 better at its end, which makes the J call doubtful. CDR3 size: 11 residues. Germline V gives CDR1 SEHNR, CDR2 FQNEAQ (reference sequence).